This T cell receptor beta chain derives from a study of T cell responses to AZD1222 COVID-19 vaccine. Findings of the study overall: Spike-specific TCR breadth and depth both grew after two AZD1222 doses. Most donors were white British and more were female, and clonal diversity was possibly underestimated.

Method: immunoSEQ multiplex PCR; TCRdb's copy keeps in-frame clones and lacks some. The data hold some 94,000 clones, with over 85% observed a single time. Details on this clone: The antigen is undetermined.

Trimming removed 1 base from V and 15 bases from J; junction bases left unmatched: 6. Germline CDR1 is LGHDT and CDR2 is YNNKEL (reference sequence). The CDR3 is 14 amino acids. This rearrangement joins TRBV3-1 (or the pseudogene TRBV3-2) to TRBJ2-3; TRBD2 agrees at 14 bases. This clonotype was sampled from an adult in good health. Specimen: peripheral blood, collected on day 0 of AZD1222 vaccination. Written as DNA, the CDR3 is TGTGCCAGCAGCCAAGGAGGGACTAGCGGGAGAGCTTATTTT. Translated: CASSQGGTSGRAYF.